These 9 T cell receptor beta chains originate from one sample sequenced in a study of tumor-infiltrating lymphocytes in primary liver carcinoma. Unsorted whole blood served as the source of blood RNA, and germline DNA was extracted as well. TCR beta cDNA was reverse-transcribed from around 0.55 ug of total RNA. The reaction used a constant-region primer and ProtoScript II reverse transcriptase. Employing slightly modified ARM-PCR, three nested multiplex PCR rounds were run, and these gave rise to the TCR beta libraries. The first two PCR rounds used TRBV1-TRBV30 forward primers with a C-beta reverse primer, 9 to 10 cycles each. TCRdb passed the multiplex PCR reads through MiXCR, listing each CDR3 protein once. The sample has 330,000 or so distinct CDR3 sequences; about 61% are singletons. The specimen sequenced was peripheral blood. All receptors derive from a man in his forties with primary liver carcinoma and hepatitis B virus infection.

Concerning this clonotype itself: Germline and junction disagree at one end, which may indicate a read error. The rearrangement uses TRBV6-5 and TRBJ1-1, with 7 bases fitting TRBD1. The germline CDR1 and CDR2 sequences are MNHEY and SVGAGI. The CDR3 has 13 residues. CDR3 DNA sequence: TGTGCCATCAAGACAGGGTCGGGCACTGGAGCTTTCTTT. Amino acid sequence: CAIKTGSGTGAFF.

This clonotype was observed a few times. The junction and the germline gene differ at one end; a read error may be behind it. V and J are TRBV29-1 and TRBJ2-1, with D unresolved. The length of the CDR3 is 11 residues. Germline CDR1 reads SQVTM; CDR2 reads ANQGSEA. This CDR3 is CGVGTDNEQFF. In DNA, the CDR3 is TGCGGCGTTGGCACAGACAATGAGCAGTTCTTC.

As to this clonotype: One end of the junction does not line up with germline, which may come from a read error. The CDR3 region is CVSSFSAINTGELVF. For the CDR3, the DNA is TGTGTCAGCAGTTTTAGTGCCATAAACACCGGGGAGCTGGTTTTT. The J gene is TRBJ2-2, the V gene TRBV6-5; D perhaps matches TRBD2 (5 bases). Per germline, CDR1 MNHEY and CDR2 SVGAGI. CDR3 length: 15 residues.

The CDR3 here is CASSLVFWLAGVNEQFF. CDR3 nucleotide sequence: TGTGCCAGCAGCTTAGTCTTTTGGCTAGCGGGAGTTAATGAGCAGTTCTTC. This chain uses TRBV7-9 with TRBJ2-1; 10 nucleotides agree with TRBD2. The CDR3 covers 17 residues. The J segment lost 7 bases and the V segment lost 1 base, leaving 10 bases of the junction unmatched. Germline V gene sequence: CDR1 SEHNR, CDR2 FQNEAQ (reference sequence).

This chain links TRBV7-2 with TRBJ2-1; 7 nucleotides line up with TRBD2. The germline V gene has CDR1 SGHTA and CDR2 FQGNSA. This CDR3 comprises 16 residues. The J segment lost 5 bases and the V segment lost 5 bases, leaving 12 bases of the junction unmatched. The CDR3 protein is CASSLGLTGGDNEQFF. Written as DNA, the CDR3 is TGTGCCAGCAGCCTAGGACTAACGGGAGGAGACAATGAGCAGTTCTTC.

Comment on this clonotype: The CDR3 end shows no conserved phenylalanine or tryptophan, and so a read error is likely. J is TRBJ2-1 and V is TRBV11-2; D unclear. CDR3 length equals 11 residues. CDR1 is SGHAT, CDR2 FQNNGV, per germline. This CDR3 is CVSSLVQEQFL. The CDR3 nucleotides are TGTGTCAGCAGCTTAGTACAGGAGCAGTTCCTC.

This chain uses TRBV29-1 with TRBJ2-2; D might be TRBD1 (6 bases). Trimming removed 5 bases from V and 16 bases from J, with 23 bases in between. Germline assignment: CDR1 SQVTM and CDR2 ANQGSEA. This CDR3 has 13 amino acids. The CDR3 coding sequence is TGCAGCGTTAGGGGGTTGAGCACCGGGAAGCCGTTTTTT. It translates to CSVRGLSTGKPFF.

Turning to this clonotype: Sequence at one end of the junction differs from germline and may be a read error. The chain uses TRBV10-3 and TRBJ2-1, with D tentatively TRBD2 (5 bases). This CDR3 is built from 11 residues. Germline lookup yields CDR1 ENHRY and CDR2 SYGVKD. This chain's CDR3 is CAVRPEGEQFF. The CDR3 DNA sequence: TGTGCCGTCAGACCCGAGGGTGAGCAGTTCTTC.

In the case of this clonotype: Mismatch with germline at one junction end may stem from a read error. J is TRBJ2-3 and V is TRBV10-3; possible D gene TRBD2, 5 bases. Per the germline V gene, CDR1 is ENHRY and CDR2 is SYGVKD. CDR3 length equals 15 residues. CDR3 sequence (DNA): TGTGTCATCAGTGAGTCGGCCGGGGGCACAGATACGCAGTATTTT. Its translation: CVISESAGGTDTQYF.